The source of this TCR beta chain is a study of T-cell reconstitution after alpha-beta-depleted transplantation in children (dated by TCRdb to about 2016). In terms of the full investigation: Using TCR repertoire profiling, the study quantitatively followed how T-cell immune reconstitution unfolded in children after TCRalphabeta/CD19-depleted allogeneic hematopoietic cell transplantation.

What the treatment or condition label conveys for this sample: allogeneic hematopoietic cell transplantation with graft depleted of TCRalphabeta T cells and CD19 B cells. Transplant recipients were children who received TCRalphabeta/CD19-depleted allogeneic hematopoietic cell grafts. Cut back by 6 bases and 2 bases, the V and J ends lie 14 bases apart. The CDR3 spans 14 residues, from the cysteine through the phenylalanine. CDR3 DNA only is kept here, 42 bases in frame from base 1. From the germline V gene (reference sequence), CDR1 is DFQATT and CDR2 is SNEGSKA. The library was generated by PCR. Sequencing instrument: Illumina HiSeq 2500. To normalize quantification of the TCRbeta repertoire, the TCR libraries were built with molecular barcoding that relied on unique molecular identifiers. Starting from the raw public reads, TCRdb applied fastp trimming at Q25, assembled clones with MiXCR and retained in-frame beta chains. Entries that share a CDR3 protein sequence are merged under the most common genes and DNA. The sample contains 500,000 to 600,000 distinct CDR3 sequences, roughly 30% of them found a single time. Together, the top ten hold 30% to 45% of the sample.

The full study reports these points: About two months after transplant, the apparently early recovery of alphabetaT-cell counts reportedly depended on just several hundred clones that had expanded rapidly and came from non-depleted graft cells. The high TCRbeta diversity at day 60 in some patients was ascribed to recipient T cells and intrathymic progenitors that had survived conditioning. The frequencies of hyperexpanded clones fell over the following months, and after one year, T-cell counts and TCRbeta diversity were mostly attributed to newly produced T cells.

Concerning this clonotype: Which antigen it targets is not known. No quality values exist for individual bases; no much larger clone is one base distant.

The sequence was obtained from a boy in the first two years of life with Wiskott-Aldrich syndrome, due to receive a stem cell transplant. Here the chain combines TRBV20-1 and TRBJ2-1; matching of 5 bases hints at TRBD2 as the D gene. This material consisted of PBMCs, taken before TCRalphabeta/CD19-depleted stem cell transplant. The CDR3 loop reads CSAPLAGPYNEQFF. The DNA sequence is TGCAGTGCCCCGCTTGCGGGCCCCTACAATGAGCAGTTCTTC.